The rows below give T cell receptor beta chains drawn from one sample of a study of cytomegalovirus exposure and HLA in healthy donors. Libraries were prepared by immunoSEQ multiplex PCR; TCRdb keeps only in-frame clonotypes and omits some of them. The profile shows roughly 120,000 clones, 75% of them singletons. Sequenced sample: PBMCs. These receptors all come from a woman in her 40s in good health and CMV-seropositive. Both conserved end residues are part of each CDR3. D genes are given only for firm matches. Size values are once, few and many counts, or a class for expanded clones, and some rows have none.

j_call | v_call | d_call | clone_size | cdr3_nt | cdr3_aa
TRBJ2-7 | TRBV28 | . | . | TGTGCCAGCAGAGAAGGGCCAGTTCGGGGTGAGCAGTACTTC | CASREGPVRGEQYF
TRBJ2-3 | TRBV2 | TRBD2 | . | TGTGCCTACACCCCAAGCGGGGGGGCAGGAGATACGCAGTATTTT | CAYTPSGGAGDTQYF
TRBJ2-5 | TRBV6-5 | TRBD1 | few | TGTGCCAGCAGTAAACAGGGGGCGAAGGAGACCCAGTACTTC | CASSKQGAKETQYF
TRBJ2-5 | TRBV7-2 | TRBD2 | . | TGTGCCAGCAGCTTCCTGACTAGCGAGGTGACCCAGTACTTC | CASSFLTSEVTQYF
TRBJ1-2 | TRBV5-1 | . | . | TGCGCCAGCAGCTTTGGAGGGCTGACGAACTATGGCTACACCTTC | CASSFGGLTNYGYTF
TRBJ2-7 | TRBV6-5 | . | . | TGTGCCAGCAGTTACGTTAGGAGACACGAGCAGTACTTC | CASSYVRRHEQYF
TRBJ2-1 | TRBV4-3 | TRBD2 | . | TGCGCCAGCAGCCAAGATTTCCTAGCGGGTGCTGAGCAGTTCTTC | CASSQDFLAGAEQFF
TRBJ2-7 | TRBV27 | TRBD1 | . | TGTGCCAGCAGTCCCACGGGACAGGGCAACGAGCAGTACTTC | CASSPTGQGNEQYF
TRBJ2-7 | TRBV6-1 | . | few | TGTGCCAGCAGTGTAGCAGGGGCCGGCGAGCAGTACTTC | CASSVAGAGEQYF
TRBJ2-7 | TRBV4-2 | TRBD1 | . | TGTGCCAGCAGCTGGTACAGGGGATATCAGTACGAGCAGTACTTC | CASSWYRGYQYEQYF
TRBJ1-5 | TRBV19 | . | . | TGTGCCAGTAGTATACAGGCAGGGCAACGCCAGCCCCAGCATTTT | CASSIQAGQRQPQHF
TRBJ1-4 | TRBV5-4 | . | . | TGTGCCAGCAGCTTCGGGGGGGCTGGGGAAAAACTGTTTTTT | CASSFGGAGEKLFF
TRBJ1-1 | TRBV7-9 | TRBD1 | . | TGTGCCAGCAGCGGGAGTGACAGGGACTCTTCCTGGACTGAAGCTTTCTTT | CASSGSDRDSSWTEAFF
TRBJ1-1 | TRBV5-1 | TRBD1 | . | TGCGCCAGCAGCCAACAGGTCCCTGGGACAGGGCACAACACTGAAGCTTTCTTT | CASSQQVPGTGHNTEAFF
TRBJ2-5 | TRBV5-1 | TRBD2 | . | TGCGCCAGCAGCTTGGCCGGCGGGGGGGCGAGGGAGACCCAGTACTTC | CASSLAGGGARETQYF
TRBJ2-3 | TRBV18 | TRBD2 | . | TGTGCCAGCTCACCCTTGACTAGCGGGAGTACAGATACGCAGTATTTT | CASSPLTSGSTDTQYF
TRBJ2-1 | TRBV14 | TRBD2 | . | TGTGCCAGCAGCCAGGGGTATAGCGGGAGCTCCTACAATGAGCAGTTCTTC | CASSQGYSGSSYNEQFF
TRBJ2-2 | TRBV28 | . | . | TGTGCCAGCAGTCCCCACGGGCAGGGGAAAACCGGGGAGCTGTTTTTT | CASSPHGQGKTGELFF
TRBJ1-5 | TRBV4-3 | . | . | TGCGCCAGCAGCCAAGAGAGGACTGCCAATCAGCCCCAGCATTTT | CASSQERTANQPQHF
TRBJ1-2 | TRBV7-9 | . | . | TGTGCCAGCACCCCGGGGTCTAACTATGGCTACACCTTC | CASTPGSNYGYTF
TRBJ2-5 | TRBV27 | . | . | TGTGCCACCTTTTCGTGGGAGGAAGAGACCCAGTACTTC | CATFSWEEETQYF
TRBJ1-5 | TRBV19 | . | . | TGTGCCAGTAGTAAGGGGGAGTTCCTGCCCCAGCATTTT | CASSKGEFLPQHF
TRBJ1-6 | TRBV5-4 | . | . | TGTGCCAGCAGCTTTCGCCAAGCGGATAATTCACCCCTCCACTTT | CASSFRQADNSPLHF
TRBJ1-1 | TRBV6-6 | . | . | TGTGCCAGCAGTTCCGGGGACACTGAAGCTTTCTTT | CASSSGDTEAFF
TRBJ2-7 | TRBV6-1 | . | . | TGTGCCAGCAGTTGGACAGAGGCCTACGAGCAGTACTTC | CASSWTEAYEQYF
TRBJ2-7 | TRBV5-4 | TRBD1 | . | TGTGCCAGCAGTCATACCGGGACAGGTACCTACGAGCAGTACTTC | CASSHTGTGTYEQYF
TRBJ2-1 | TRBV13 | . | . | TGTGCCAGCAGTCCGACAGCCGACAATGAGCAGTTCTTC | CASSPTADNEQFF
TRBJ2-7 | TRBV30 | TRBD1 | once | TGTGCCTGGAGTTCCCGACAGGGGCTTTTCTACGAGCAGTACTTC | CAWSSRQGLFYEQYF
TRBJ2-7 | TRBV7-2 | . | . | TGTGCCAGCAGCTTAGTGGGGGGGGCCATCTACGAGCAGTACTTC | CASSLVGGAIYEQYF
TRBJ2-7 | TRBV7-2 | TRBD2 | . | TGTGCCAGCAGCTTAGCGGGACTAGCGGGAGTTCGCGAGCAGTACTTC | CASSLAGLAGVREQYF
TRBJ2-1 | TRBV19 | . | . | TGTGCCAGTTTCGACAGCGCGTACAATGAGCAGTTCTTC | CASFDSAYNEQFF
TRBJ1-5 | TRBV10-2 | . | . | TGCGCCAGCTGCGAAAGCGCATCAAATCAGCCCCAGCATTTT | CASCESASNQPQHF
TRBJ2-5 | TRBV11-2 | . | . | TGTGCCAGCACCCAGAGGGCCGTGTATCAAGAGACCCAGTACTTC | CASTQRAVYQETQYF
TRBJ2-3 | TRBV4-2 | . | . | TGTGCCAGCAGCCAATCGTCAGATACGCAGTATTTT | CASSQSSDTQYF
TRBJ2-7 | TRBV28 | . | . | TGTGCCAGCAGCTTGACTAGACCAGAGCTAGAGCAGTACTTC | CASSLTRPELEQYF
TRBJ1-1 | TRBV9 | . | . | TGTGCCAGCAGCGTAGCTTCGGGTAGTGAAGCTTTCTTT | CASSVASGSEAFF
TRBJ2-1 | TRBV19 | . | . | TGTGCCAGTAGTATTTCTAGCTCCTACAATGAGCAGTTCTTC | CASSISSSYNEQFF
TRBJ1-2 | TRBV25-1 | . | . | TGTGCCAGCAGTGAACGTTTATTGGCAGGGGTATCGGGCTACACCTTC | CASSERLLAGVSGYTF
TRBJ1-3 | TRBV19 | . | . | TGTGCCAGTAGTATAGGGGTACAGGCGACCTCTGGAAACACCATATATTTT | CASSIGVQATSGNTIYF
TRBJ2-1 | TRBV9 | TRBD1 | . | TGTGCCAGCAGCGTATTTTTCGGGACAGTAGACAATGAGCAGTTCTTC | CASSVFFGTVDNEQFF
TRBJ1-2 | TRBV5-8 | . | . | TGTGCCAACATACCGGGACAATACTATGGCTACACCTTC | CANIPGQYYGYTF
TRBJ2-7 | TRBV4-2 | . | . | TGTGCCAGCAGCCAATGGGGCGACTCCTACGAGCAGTACTTC | CASSQWGDSYEQYF
TRBJ2-2 | TRBV9 | TRBD1 | . | TGTGCCAGCAGCGGAACAGGGGGGTACACCGGGGAGCTGTTTTTT | CASSGTGGYTGELFF
TRBJ1-2 | TRBV6-1 | TRBD1 | . | TGTGCCAGCAGTGGTCCCTCAGGGGGCAAGTTGCACTATGGCTACACCTTC | CASSGPSGGKLHYGYTF
TRBJ2-1 | TRBV2 | TRBD2 | . | TGTGCCAGCAGTGAGACTAGCGGGAGGCCCTCAAACAATGAGCAGTTCTTC | CASSETSGRPSNNEQFF
TRBJ1-2 | TRBV5-8 | . | . | TGTGCCAGCAGCGGGCGGACAGCGGTTGACTATGGCTACACCTTC | CASSGRTAVDYGYTF
TRBJ2-3 | TRBV5-8 | . | . | TGTGCCAGCAGCTTGGACAGGGATCTCACAGATACGCAGTATTTT | CASSLDRDLTDTQYF
TRBJ1-2 | TRBV6-1 | TRBD1 | once | TGTGCCAGCAGTCAAACGGCAGGGGGGCACTATGGCTACACCTTC | CASSQTAGGHYGYTF
TRBJ2-5 | TRBV4-1 | . | . | TGCGCCAGCAGCCCACCGGACAGTCAAGAGACCCAGTACTTC | CASSPPDSQETQYF
TRBJ2-1 | TRBV4-3 | . | . | TGCGCCAGCAGCCAAGATAGGGGGAGTTCCTACAATGAGCAGTTCTTC | CASSQDRGSSYNEQFF
TRBJ1-1 | TRBV6-5 | . | once | TGTGCCAGCAGCCAGGGTCGGAGAAACACTGAAGCTTTCTTT | CASSQGRRNTEAFF